The entry below describes one T cell receptor beta chain. The sample is drawn from a study of OX40 agonist ivuxolimab in advanced cancers. As for the study in general: Prior checkpoint blockade (anti-PD-1, anti-PD-L1 or anti-CTLA-4) was permitted; around 37% had it.

Germline CDR1 and CDR2: MGHRA and YSYEKL. V lost 2 bases to trimming and J lost 3 bases; unmatched junction nucleotides: 4. This CDR3 is built from 15 residues. The method was immunoSEQ multiplex PCR; TCRdb's version includes in-frame clones alone and lacks a portion of them. Of 30,000 to 45,000 clones in the sample, around 73% were seen once. The rearrangement uses TRBV4-1 and TRBJ2-7; TRBD2 agrees at 10 bases. The sequenced sample was CD4+ or CD8+ T cells sorted from blood, obtained in a trial of the OX40 agonist ivuxolimab. The TCR originated in an adult with an advanced solid tumor such as melanoma, head and neck, liver or kidney cancer. The CDR3 DNA reads as TGCGCCAGCAGCCAAAGTTCTAGCGGGAGCTACGAGCAGTACTTC. It translates to CASSQSSSGSYEQYF.